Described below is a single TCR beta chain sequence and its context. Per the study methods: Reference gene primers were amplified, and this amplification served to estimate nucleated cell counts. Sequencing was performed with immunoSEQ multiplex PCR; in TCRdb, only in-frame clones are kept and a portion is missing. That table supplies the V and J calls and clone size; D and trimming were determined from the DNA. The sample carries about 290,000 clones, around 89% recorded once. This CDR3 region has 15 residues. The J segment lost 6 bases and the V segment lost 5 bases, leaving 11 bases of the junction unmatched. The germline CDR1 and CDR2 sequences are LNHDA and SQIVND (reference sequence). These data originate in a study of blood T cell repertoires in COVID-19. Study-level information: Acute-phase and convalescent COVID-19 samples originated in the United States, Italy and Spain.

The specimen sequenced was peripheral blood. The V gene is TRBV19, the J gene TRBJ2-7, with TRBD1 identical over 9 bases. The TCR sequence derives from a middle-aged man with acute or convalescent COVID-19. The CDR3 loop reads CASSPRDRAYSEQYF. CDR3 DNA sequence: TGTGCCAGTAGTCCCCGGGACAGGGCCTACTCCGAGCAGTACTTC.